A single sample is the source of the 2 T cell receptor beta chains below, sequenced in a study of T cell repertoires in ileal Crohn's disease. Clones were read by immunoSEQ multiplex PCR, and TCRdb kept only the in-frame ones, dropping some. This sample has about 13,000 clones, with around 80% found just once. Indicated time point: neoterminal ileum biopsy at postoperative endoscopy, about 6 months after surgery. The sequenced material came from ileal tissue. These receptors were collected from an adult with Crohn's disease.

The rearrangement uses TRBV6-5 and TRBJ2-1, with D perhaps TRBD2 (6 bases). This CDR3 spans 15 amino acids. With 6 bases removed from V and 3 bases from J, the gap between germline ends came to 15 bases. Germline CDR1 MNHEY, CDR2 SVGAGI. This CDR3 reads CASSAAAGFYNEQFF. DNA of the CDR3: TGTGCCAGCAGCGCTGCGGCGGGGTTCTACAATGAGCAGTTCTTC.

This rearrangement joins TRBV11-1 to TRBJ2-3; 7 positions agree with TRBD1. This CDR3 is 15 amino acids long. With 5 bases clipped from V and 4 bases from J, the junction kept 9 bases outside the gene matches. Germline values: CDR1 SGHAT, CDR2 FQDESV (reference sequence). CDR3 in DNA: TGTGCCAGCAGCCTAGGGGACAGTAGGGCAGATACGCAGTATTTT. Translating gives CASSLGDSRADTQYF.